This record looks at one T cell receptor (beta chain) sequence and its context. This sample stems from a study of PD-L1 blockade in urothelial cancer. V was clipped by 1 base and J by 4 bases, with 5 bases between them. The CDR3 consists of 13 residues. CDR1 MNHNS and CDR2 SASEGT come from the germline V gene. Described time point: pretreatment peripheral blood. TCRdb's table, derived via immunoSEQ multiplex PCR, lists solely in-frame clones and lacks some. The profile covers around 70,000 clones, with about nine tenths appearing a single time and more than 3.5% taken by the ten largest. The rearrangement uses TRBV6-1 and TRBJ2-4; a weak D match, TRBD1 (5 bases). Here the sequenced sample was PBMCs, taken around atezolizumab (anti-PD-L1) treatment. This sequence was found in a man aged 65 to 85 with urothelial cancer. CDR3 DNA: TGTGCCAGCAGTGAAGGACAGAAAAACATTCAGTACTTC. Translating gives CASSEGQKNIQYF.